This T cell receptor (beta chain) was identified during a study of OX40 agonist ivuxolimab in advanced cancers. The protocol was immunoSEQ multiplex PCR, while the TCRdb copy is restricted to in-frame clones and leaves out a portion. Among about 18,000 clones listed, about 84% were seen once. This clone was observed a single time. Germline V CDR1 and CDR2: MDHEN, SYDVKM. The CDR3 length is 15 residues. The junction had 4 bases not matched to a gene; V was cut back by 3 bases and J by 4 bases. Autoimmune disease history or systemic immunosuppression excluded patients. The chain couples TRBV28 to TRBJ1-5; the match to TRBD1 covers 9 bases. This sequence was found in an adult with an advanced solid tumor such as melanoma, head and neck, liver or kidney cancer. This specimen was CD4+ or CD8+ T cells sorted from blood, taken in a trial of the OX40 agonist ivuxolimab. This CDR3 reads CASSLPGTGNQPQHF. The CDR3 bases are TGTGCCAGCAGTTTGCCCGGGACAGGGAATCAGCCCCAGCATTTT.